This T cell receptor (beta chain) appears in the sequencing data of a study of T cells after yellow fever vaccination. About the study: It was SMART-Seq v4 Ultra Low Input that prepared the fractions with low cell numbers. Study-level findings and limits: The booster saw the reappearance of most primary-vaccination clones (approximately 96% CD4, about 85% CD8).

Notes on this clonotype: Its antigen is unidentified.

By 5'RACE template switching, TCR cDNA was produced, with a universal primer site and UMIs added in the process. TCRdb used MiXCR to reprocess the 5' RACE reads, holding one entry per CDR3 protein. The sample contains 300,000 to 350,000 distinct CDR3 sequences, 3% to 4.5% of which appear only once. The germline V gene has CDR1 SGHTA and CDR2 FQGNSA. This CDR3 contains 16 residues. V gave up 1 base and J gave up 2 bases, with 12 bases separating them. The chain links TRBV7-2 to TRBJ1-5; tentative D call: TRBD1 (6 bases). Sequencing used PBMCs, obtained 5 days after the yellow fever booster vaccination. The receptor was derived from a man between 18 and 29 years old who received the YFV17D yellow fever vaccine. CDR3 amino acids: CASSLGGGGGNQPQHF. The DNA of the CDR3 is TGTGCCAGCAGCTTAGGAGGAGGGGGGGGCAATCAGCCCCAGCATTTT.